This entry lists 32 T cell receptor beta chains sequenced from one sample in a study of blood T cell repertoires in COVID-19. The table came from immunoSEQ multiplex PCR; TCRdb's copy has only in-frame clones and leaves some out. Here the sample spans about 160,000 clones, 85% to 95% being singletons. The specimen sequenced was peripheral blood. These TCRs come from a woman aged 45-65 years with acute or convalescent COVID-19.

V usage is TRBV2 and J usage is TRBJ1-2; TRBD1 matches at 8 bases. Per the germline V gene, CDR1 is SNHLY and CDR2 is FYNNEI. The V gene end was trimmed by 5 bases and the J gene end by 2 bases; junction bases not matched to a gene: 10. The CDR3 has 16 amino acids. CDR3 amino acids: CASSPDRVTLNYGYTF. CDR3 in DNA: TGTGCCAGCAGTCCGGACAGGGTCACCCTCAACTATGGCTACACCTTC.

The CDR3 DNA reads as TGTGCCAGCAGTACCAGGGGCAGGAACACTGAAGCTTTCTTT. Translating gives CASSTRGRNTEAFF. The V gene is TRBV2, the J gene TRBJ1-1, with TRBD1 as a possible D gene (6 bases). The length of the CDR3 is 14 residues. V lost 5 bases, J lost 1 base, and 11 bases lay in between. The germline gives CDR1 SNHLY, CDR2 FYNNEI. Combining the CDR3 with reference TRBV2 and TRBJ1-1 gives the whole variable domain EPEVTQTPSHQVTQMGQEVILRCVPISNHLYFYWYRQILGQKVEFLVSFYNNEISEKSEIFDDQFSVERPDGSNFTLKIRSTKLEDSAMYFCASSTRGRNTEAFFGQGTRLTVV.

The rearrangement uses TRBV27 and TRBJ2-7; 8 nucleotides match TRBD2. V dropped 6 bases and J dropped 1; count of bases not matched to a gene: 5. This CDR3 region has 14 residues. Germline CDR1 is MNHEY and CDR2 is SMNVEV (reference sequence). Written as DNA, the CDR3 is TGTGCCAGCAGGTTAGCGGGATGGTCCTACGAGCAGTACTTC. Residues: CASRLAGWSYEQYF.

V and J are TRBV19 and TRBJ2-5; 7 bases map to TRBD2. CDR1 and CDR2 from the germline V gene are LNHDA and SQIVND (reference sequence). With V trimmed by 1 base and J by 2 bases, 4 bases remained unmatched. The CDR3 is 15 amino acids. The CDR3 DNA sequence: TGTGCCAGTAGTATAGTTGGTAGCGGGCAAGAGACCCAGTACTTC. This codes for CASSIVGSGQETQYF.

V usage is TRBV7-9 and J usage is TRBJ2-5, with 12 bases aligning to TRBD2. The CDR3 consists of 16 residues. The germline V gene has CDR1 SEHNR and CDR2 FQNEAQ (reference sequence). The V segment lost 3 bases and the J segment 4 bases; nucleotides outside the gene matches: 6. The CDR3 loop reads CASSLTSGRQPETQYF. In DNA form, the CDR3 reads TGTGCCAGCAGCTTGACTAGCGGGAGACAGCCAGAGACCCAGTACTTC.

The rearrangement joins TRBV9 to TRBJ2-3, with a tentative D call TRBD1 (5 bases). With 0 bases removed from V and 1 base from J, the gap between germline ends came to 15 bases. The CDR3 has 17 amino acids. Germline assignment: CDR1 SGDLS and CDR2 YYNGEE. CDR3 amino acids: CASSVEWGLGRTDTQYF. The CDR3 DNA follows: TGTGCCAGCAGCGTAGAGTGGGGCTTAGGCCGCACAGATACGCAGTATTTT.

This chain uses TRBV18 with TRBJ2-1; TRBD1 aligns across 9 bases. Germline loops: CDR1 KGHSH, CDR2 LQKENI. V was pared by 4 bases and J by 10 bases, with 8 bases of the junction left unmatched. The CDR3 is 14 amino acids. The CDR3 loop reads CASSLYRGLKEQFF. The CDR3 nucleotides read TGTGCCAGCTCACTTTACAGGGGGCTTAAGGAGCAGTTCTTC.

The rearrangement joins TRBV11-2 to TRBJ1-4; D might be TRBD1 (5 bases). V was pared by 2 bases and J by 7 bases, with 14 bases between. The CDR3 length is 15 residues. The germline CDR1 and CDR2 sequences are SGHAT and FQNNGV. The CDR3 loop reads CASSLKRQGGEKLFF. The CDR3 region has the DNA TGTGCCAGCAGCTTAAAACGTCAGGGCGGTGAAAAACTGTTTTTT. Looking up the rest from reference TRBV11-2 and TRBJ1-4 gives the full variable domain: EAGVAQSPRYKIIEKRQSVAFWCNPISGHATLYWYQQILGQGPKLLIQFQNNGVVDDSQLPKDRFSAERLKGVDSTLKIQPAKLEDSAVYLCASSLKRQGGEKLFFGSGTQLSVL.

The gene calls are TRBV28 and TRBJ2-1; no definite D call. The CDR3 spans 14 residues. The V gene's germline CDR1 is MDHEN and CDR2 SYDVKM. The V end was cut by 4 bases, the J end by 9 bases, with 16 bases between. This CDR3 reads CASSSPRSRFEQFF. The CDR3 region has the DNA TGTGCCAGCAGTTCACCCCGTAGCCGATTTGAGCAGTTCTTC.

V usage is TRBV9 and J usage is TRBJ1-2; D uncertain. The CDR3 is made up of 13 amino acids. CDR1 SGDLS and CDR2 YYNGEE come from the germline V gene. V was cut by 0 bases and J by 5 bases, with 8 bases left in between. Here the CDR3 reads CASSVAGMYGYTF. As DNA, the CDR3 is TGTGCCAGCAGCGTAGCAGGCATGTATGGCTACACCTTC.

V and J are TRBV2 and TRBJ1-6, with D possibly TRBD1 on 6 matching bases. V was clipped by 6 bases and J by 18 bases, with 18 bases between them. The CDR3 sequence is 12 residues long. Germline loops: CDR1 SNHLY, CDR2 FYNNEI. The CDR3 is CASRANRVQHHF. CDR3 DNA: TGTGCCAGCAGGGCGAACAGGGTTCAACACCACTTT.

The J gene is TRBJ1-2, the V gene TRBV6-6, with TRBD1 identical over 8 bases. V gave up 5 bases and J gave up 7 bases; unmatched junction bases: 12. The CDR3 totals 15 residues. Germline V lookup: CDR1 MNHNY, CDR2 SVGAGI (reference sequence). CDR3 sequence reads: CASSRTGPFERGYTF. The CDR3 bases are TGTGCCAGCAGTAGGACAGGGCCGTTTGAACGTGGCTACACCTTC.

J is TRBJ1-3 and V is TRBV10-2; tentatively, D is TRBD1 (6 bases). Germline CDR1 WSHSY, CDR2 SAAADI. V lost 5 bases and J lost 0, with 11 bases in between. The CDR3 totals 15 residues. This chain's CDR3 is CASSKGGDSGNTIYF. CDR3 DNA sequence: TGCGCCAGCAGTAAGGGGGGGGACTCTGGAAACACCATATATTTT.

The V call is TRBV6-5, the J call TRBJ1-4, with a tentative D call TRBD1 (6 bases). The V gene lost 6 bases and the J gene lost 11 bases, with 19 bases spanning the gap. The CDR3 totals 14 residues. CDR1 and CDR2 (germline): MNHEY, SVGAGI. The CDR3, as DNA: TGTGCCAGCAGACCCGAGGGGGGGCGAGGCAAACTGTTTTTT. Amino acid sequence: CASRPEGGRGKLFF.

V usage is TRBV2 and J usage is TRBJ2-7; 7 nucleotides align to TRBD1. CDR1 and CDR2 (germline): SNHLY, FYNNEI. The CDR3 extends over 14 amino acids. The ends lost 6 bases at V and 12 bases at J; junction bases unmatched: 17. This CDR3 reads CASRHDRVPALGYF. CDR3 DNA: TGTGCCAGCAGGCACGACAGGGTTCCCGCGTTGGGGTACTTC.

The chain employs TRBV29-1 and TRBJ1-1; D is perhaps TRBD1 (6 bases). The V and J ends lost 3 bases and 0 bases respectively, with 8 bases between them. The CDR3 length is 13 residues. Germline CDR1 SQVTM, CDR2 ANQGSEA. The CDR3 DNA follows: TGCAGCGTTGACGGACAGATGAACACTGAAGCTTTCTTT. Protein product: CSVDGQMNTEAFF.

This clone was detected only once. The gene calls are TRBV19 and TRBJ1-4; perhaps TRBD1 as D (5 bases). V lost 7 bases to trimming and J lost 0 bases, with 15 bases between them. CDR1 is LNHDA and CDR2 is SQIVND in the germline V gene (reference sequence). This CDR3 is 16 amino acids long. Here the CDR3 DNA reads TGTGCCAGTATTACACAGGCCACCGCAACTAATGAAAAACTGTTTTTT. Its protein product is CASITQATATNEKLFF.

This clone has just one count. The genes are TRBV27 and TRBJ2-1, with 9 bases lining up with TRBD1. Germline loops: CDR1 MNHEY, CDR2 SMNVEV (reference sequence). There are 15 residues in the CDR3. V gave up 4 bases and J gave up 10 bases; unmatched junction bases: 11. CDR3 sequence (DNA): TGTGCCAGCAGTTCCTGGACAGGGGTAGGATACGAGCAGTTCTTC. This encodes CASSSWTGVGYEQFF.

The chain has TRBV30 and TRBJ1-1; D is undetermined. The CDR3 is made up of 12 amino acids. Trimming stripped 0 bases from V and 5 bases from J, with 7 bases between. The germline V gene has CDR1 GTSNPN and CDR2 SVGIG (reference sequence). This chain's CDR3 is CAWSVPTTEAFF. CDR3 nucleotides: TGTGCCTGGAGTGTCCCGACAACTGAAGCTTTCTTT. Combining the CDR3 with reference TRBV30 and TRBJ1-1 gives the whole variable domain SQTIHQWPATLVQPVGSPLSLECTVEGTSNPNLYWYRQAAGRGLQLLFYSVGIGQISSEVPQNLSASRPQDRQFILSSKKLLLSDSGFYLCAWSVPTTEAFFGQGTRLTVV.

J is TRBJ1-1 and V is TRBV5-1; tentative D call: TRBD1 (6 bases). This CDR3 has 16 residues. CDR1 and CDR2 from the germline V gene are SGHRS and YFSETQ. V was trimmed by 4 bases and J by 0 bases, leaving 16 bases between them. CDR3 region: CASSAGGTGMNTEAFF. CDR3 DNA: TGCGCCAGCAGCGCGGGGGGCACGGGAATGAACACTGAAGCTTTCTTT.

This clone was recorded once. The genes are TRBV2 and TRBJ2-3; 11 bases fit TRBD1. J lost 6 bases, V lost 9 bases, and 8 bases had no gene match. Germline-derived CDR1 and CDR2 are SNHLY and FYNNEI. CDR3 size: 14 residues. The CDR3 protein is CASTGQGAWDTQYF. CDR3 coding DNA: TGTGCCAGTACCGGACAGGGGGCTTGGGATACGCAGTATTTT. Together with reference TRBV2 and TRBJ2-3, the CDR3 gives the full variable domain: EPEVTQTPSHQVTQMGQEVILRCVPISNHLYFYWYRQILGQKVEFLVSFYNNEISEKSEIFDDQFSVERPDGSNFTLKIRSTKLEDSAMYFCASTGQGAWDTQYFGPGTRLTVL.

The V gene is TRBV15, the J gene TRBJ1-1; D gene uncertain. The CDR3 has 14 amino acids. Trimming removed 0 bases from V and 3 bases from J, with 8 bases in between. Per the germline V gene, CDR1 is LNHNV and CDR2 is YYDKDF (reference sequence). The CDR3 nucleotides read TGTGCCACCAGCAGAGACAGGTTTTACACTGAAGCTTTCTTT. Translated: CATSRDRFYTEAFF.

Note on this clone: At one of its ends the junction is not consistent with the germline gene, which may arise from a read error. The V and J genes are TRBV6-1 and TRBJ2-7; 9 positions agree with TRBD1. In germline, CDR1 is MNHNS, CDR2 SASEGT. This CDR3 is built from 14 residues. DNA of the CDR3: TGTGCCAGCAGTGAAGCCATACAGGGGGCGGAGGGTTTCTTC. It is translated as CASSEAIQGAEGFF.

V is TRBV2 and J is TRBJ1-5; 9 nucleotides line up with TRBD1. The V gene's germline CDR1 is SNHLY and CDR2 FYNNEI. This CDR3 spans 17 amino acids. V was pared by 0 bases and J by 6 bases, with 9 bases of the junction left unmatched. This CDR3 reads CASSEALGTGHIQPQHF. For the CDR3, the DNA is TGTGCCAGCAGTGAAGCGCTAGGGACAGGGCATATTCAGCCCCAGCATTTT.

V is TRBV27 and J is TRBJ1-1; 7 nucleotides align to TRBD1. This CDR3 contains 13 residues. J gave up 9 bases and V 3 bases, and 7 bases lay outside the gene matches. CDR1 and CDR2 from the germline V gene are MNHEY and SMNVEV (reference sequence). The CDR3 spells CASSLIGGPKAFF. The DNA of the CDR3 is TGTGCCAGCAGTTTGATAGGGGGCCCAAAAGCTTTCTTT.

The chain employs TRBV19 and TRBJ1-3; maybe TRBD1 (6 bases). Trimming stripped 4 bases from V and 0 bases from J, with 10 bases between. The CDR3 loop spans 15 amino acids. CDR1 and CDR2 from the germline V gene are LNHDA and SQIVND (reference sequence). Here the CDR3 reads CASSKDSRSGNTIYF. In DNA, the CDR3 is TGTGCCAGTAGTAAGGACAGCCGCTCTGGAAACACCATATATTTT.

The rearrangement links TRBV5-1 to TRBJ2-2; 8 bases fit TRBD2. CDR1 and CDR2 from the germline V gene are SGHRS and YFSETQ. The CDR3 has 18 amino acids. J gave up 3 bases and V 1 base, and 11 bases lay outside the gene matches. The CDR3 region is CASSLRGGPPPDTGELFF. The CDR3 nucleotides read TGCGCCAGCAGCTTGCGGGGGGGACCCCCCCCCGACACCGGGGAGCTGTTTTTT.

The rearrangement joins TRBV6-5 to TRBJ1-1, with TRBD1 matching 7 bases. Germline lookup yields CDR1 MNHEY and CDR2 SVGAGI. Trimming removed 6 bases from V and 10 bases from J; junction bases left unmatched: 11. This CDR3 spans 13 amino acids. This chain's CDR3 is CASSPGQVVGAFF. Written as DNA, the CDR3 is TGTGCCAGCAGCCCCGGACAGGTAGTCGGAGCTTTCTTT.

The rearrangement links TRBV6-5 to TRBJ1-5; 7 bases are shared with TRBD1. CDR1 and CDR2 (germline): MNHEY, SVGAGI. This CDR3 is built from 13 residues. V gave up 5 bases and J gave up 4 bases; unmatched junction bases: 2. DNA for the CDR3: TGTGCCAGCAGTCCAGGGGGGAATCAGCCCCAGCATTTT. As protein: CASSPGGNQPQHF.

The V gene is TRBV5-1, the J gene TRBJ2-7; no clear D. In germline, CDR1 is SGHRS, CDR2 YFSETQ. The CDR3 consists of 12 residues. Deletions cut 4 bases from V and 3 bases from J, with 8 bases between. CDR3 protein: CASSLRGYEQYF. DNA of the CDR3: TGCGCCAGCAGCCTACGAGGCTACGAGCAGTACTTC.

The V and J genes are TRBV19 and TRBJ2-5; a weak D match, TRBD1 (5 bases). Germline assignment: CDR1 LNHDA and CDR2 SQIVND (reference sequence). V lost 7 bases and J lost 5, with 14 bases in between. The CDR3 length is 13 residues. CDR3 region: CASIGAGRETQYF. The CDR3 DNA sequence: TGTGCCAGTATAGGTGCAGGGCGGGAGACCCAGTACTTC.

V is TRBV19 and J is TRBJ2-1; D gene uncertain. The CDR3 has 13 amino acids. Trimming took 8 bases from V and 5 from J, leaving 13 bases between them. Germline loops: CDR1 LNHDA, CDR2 SQIVND (reference sequence). Here the CDR3 reads CASSQTNDNEQFF. The CDR3 bases are TGTGCCAGTTCACAAACTAACGACAATGAGCAGTTCTTC.